Each of the 18 T cell receptor beta chains below was sequenced from the same sample in a study of T cells after yellow fever vaccination. TCRdb reprocessed the 5' RACE reads via MiXCR and lists one record per CDR3 protein. The repertoire holds just under 600,000 distinct CDR3 sequences, with roughly 14% as singletons. Material: PBMCs, obtained on the day of the yellow fever booster vaccination. These receptors were collected from a man younger than 45 who received the YFV17D yellow fever vaccine.

This clonotype appeared a few times. This chain connects TRBV29-1 to TRBJ2-4; 9 nucleotides match TRBD1. The trim removed 7 bases at V and 3 bases at J, leaving 4 bases unmatched. The CDR3 extends over 13 amino acids. Germline V gives CDR1 SQVTM, CDR2 ANQGSEA. This CDR3 is CSAGQGNKNIQYF. The CDR3 region has the DNA TGCAGCGCCGGACAGGGGAACAAAAACATTCAGTACTTC.

This chain connects TRBV6-2 or TRBV6-3 to TRBJ2-1, with D possibly called TRBD1 or TRBD2 (5 bases each). Per the germline V gene, CDR1 is MNHEY and CDR2 is SVGEGT. Trimming removed 6 bases at V and 4 bases at J, with 19 bases between. The CDR3 runs to 16 residues. The CDR3 reads CASSARGGIGYNEQFF. The CDR3 coding sequence is TGTGCCAGCAGCGCCCGTGGGGGTATAGGGTACAATGAGCAGTTCTTC.

In its sample, this clonotype was seen a few times. At one boundary the junction diverges from the germline segment, which might be a read error. The chain uses TRBV6-1 and TRBJ1-3; D call uncertain. Germline-derived CDR1 and CDR2 are MNHNS and SASEGT. There are 12 residues in the CDR3. CDR3 residues: CASREAGNTIYF. CDR3 bases: TGTGCCAGCAGGGAAGCGGGAAACACCATATATTTT.

This rearrangement joins TRBV12-3 or TRBV12-4 to TRBJ1-1, with D hard to call. Trimming cost V 8 bases and J 4 bases, with 11 bases left between them. This CDR3 is built from 12 residues. CDR3 DNA sequence: TGTGCCAGCGGCCGCGAGGGCACTGAAGCTTTCTTT. This encodes CASGREGTEAFF.

This clonotype was seen more than once but under ten times. The chain has TRBV2 and TRBJ2-3, with a possible D match to TRBD1 (5 bases). Looked up from germline, CDR1 is SNHLY and CDR2 is FYNNEI. This CDR3 comprises 15 residues. V was clipped by 3 bases and J by 0 bases, with 10 bases between them. CDR3 coding DNA: TGTGCCAGCAGTGATCAGGGATCTAGCACAGATACGCAGTATTTT. Translated: CASSDQGSSTDTQYF.

This clonotype has a count of ten or more. The chain employs TRBV20-1 and TRBJ2-7; no firm D call. Per the germline V gene, CDR1 is DFQATT and CDR2 is SNEGSKA (reference sequence). The CDR3 has 13 amino acids. The V and J ends lost 6 bases and 4 bases respectively, with 16 bases between them. The CDR3 spells CSAIRVENYEQYF. The CDR3 bases are TGCAGTGCAATACGGGTGGAAAATTACGAGCAGTACTTC.

This clonotype was counted only a few times. V and J are TRBV5-1 and TRBJ2-3; D gene uncertain. With 0 bases removed from V and 10 bases from J, the gap between germline ends came to 27 bases. The length of the CDR3 is 18 residues. The germline gives CDR1 SGHRS, CDR2 YFSETQ. The CDR3 protein is CASSLEDLLRRPPPAQYF. The CDR3 nucleotides are TGCGCCAGCAGCTTGGAGGACCTATTGCGGCGCCCACCCCCTGCGCAGTATTTT.

A few counts support this clonotype. The genes are TRBV6-1 and TRBJ2-7; TRBD2 aligns across 13 bases. V dropped 6 bases and J dropped 2; count of bases not matched to a gene: 13. The CDR3 sequence is 18 residues long. The germline CDR1 and CDR2 sequences are MNHNS and SASEGT. The DNA for the CDR3 is TGTGCCAGCAGCTCCAATGGACTAGCGGGAGCACTTACCTACGAGCAGTACTTC. Protein product: CASSSNGLAGALTYEQYF.

This clonotype was counted a few times. The gene calls are TRBV29-1 and TRBJ2-1, with a weak D call TRBD1 (5 bases). The CDR3 totals 12 residues. Per the germline V gene, CDR1 is SQVTM and CDR2 is ANQGSEA. V gave up 8 bases and J gave up 1 base, with 9 bases separating them. CDR3 region: CSYRKSYNEQFF. The CDR3 nucleotides read TGCAGCTACAGGAAATCCTACAATGAGCAGTTCTTC.

This chain uses TRBV13 with TRBJ2-3; D is ambiguous. V lost 5 bases to trimming and J lost 0 bases, with 12 bases between them. The germline V gene encodes CDR1 PRHDT and CDR2 FYEKMQ (reference sequence). This CDR3 comprises 15 residues. As DNA, the CDR3 is TGTGCCAGCAGCACCGCATGGCCGAGCACAGATACGCAGTATTTT. This encodes CASSTAWPSTDTQYF. The variable domain in full, completed from reference TRBV13 and TRBJ2-3, reads AAGVIQSPRHLIKEKRETATLKCYPIPRHDTVYWYQQGPGQDPQFLISFYEKMQSDKGSIPDRFSAQQFSDYHSELNMSSLELGDSALYFCASSTAWPSTDTQYFGPGTRLTVL.

The chain carries TRBV27 and TRBJ1-6; TRBD1 might be the D (6 bases). V was trimmed by 6 bases and J by 13 bases, leaving 19 bases between them. Germline assignment: CDR1 MNHEY and CDR2 SMNVEV (reference sequence). The length of the CDR3 is 14 residues. As DNA, the CDR3 is TGTGCCAGCAGCCTCCACGACAGGTTGGAGCCCCTCCACTTT. Translation: CASSLHDRLEPLHF.

Only a few counts were recorded for this clonotype. The rearrangement joins TRBV20-1 to TRBJ2-7; D is undetermined. The CDR3 is made up of 10 amino acids. Trimming removed 0 bases at V and 4 bases at J, with 1 base between. Germline CDR1 is DFQATT and CDR2 is SNEGSKA (reference sequence). The CDR3, as DNA: TGCAGTGCTAGAGAGTACGAGCAGTACTTC. Translated, it gives CSAREYEQYF.

A few counts support this clonotype. This rearrangement joins TRBV20-1 to TRBJ2-7, with 7 bases fitting TRBD1. V shed 5 bases, J shed 3 bases, and the junction held 10 bases outside the gene matches. The CDR3 totals 14 residues. CDR1 and CDR2 from the germline V gene are DFQATT and SNEGSKA (reference sequence). This CDR3 reads CSAHREGAGYEQYF. The CDR3, as DNA: TGCAGTGCTCACAGAGAGGGGGCGGGCTACGAGCAGTACTTC.

The genes are TRBV20-1 and TRBJ2-1, with 12 bases lining up with TRBD2. Germline V lookup: CDR1 DFQATT, CDR2 SNEGSKA (reference sequence). The junction had 12 bases not matched to a gene; V was cut back by 2 bases and J by 10 bases. This CDR3 contains 16 residues. The CDR3 nucleotides read TGCAGTGCTAGATGGGCCGAGACTAGCGGGAGTGGCGAGCAGTTCTTC. It specifies CSARWAETSGSGEQFF.

The rearrangement links TRBV12-3 or TRBV12-4 to TRBJ2-7; no definite D call. Trimming took off 4 bases at V and 5 bases at J, with 15 bases between the two ends. The CDR3 totals 14 residues. DNA of the CDR3: TGTGCCAGCAGTTGGCGTACGGAGTCCCACGAGCAGTACTTC. Translated: CASSWRTESHEQYF.

The sample holds a few counts of this clonotype. CDR3 residues: CSPLRFSYNEQFF. The CDR3 DNA is TGCAGCCCACTCAGGTTTTCCTACAATGAGCAGTTCTTC. The rearrangement joins TRBV20-1 to TRBJ2-1; the D is unclear. The CDR3 consists of 13 residues. Germline values: CDR1 DFQATT, CDR2 SNEGSKA (reference sequence).

This clonotype was counted between two and nine times. The chain recombines TRBV6-1 with TRBJ1-1; D possibly corresponds to TRBD1 (5 bases). CDR1 and CDR2 (germline): MNHNS, SASEGT. This CDR3 region has 14 residues. Deletions cut 8 bases from V and 1 base from J, with 14 bases between. CDR3: CASRVVGTNTEAFF. The CDR3 DNA sequence: TGTGCCAGCCGTGTGGTGGGGACGAACACTGAAGCTTTCTTT.

The table lists this clonotype with a few counts. This rearrangement joins TRBV11-2 to TRBJ2-4; TRBD1 matches 8 bases. There are 19 residues in the CDR3. The trim removed 5 bases at V and 0 bases at J, leaving 15 bases unmatched. CDR1 and CDR2 from the germline V gene are SGHAT and FQNNGV. The CDR3: CASSLRGTGLTLAKNIQYF. The CDR3 nucleotides read TGTGCCAGCAGCCTTAGAGGGACAGGCCTAACCTTAGCCAAAAACATTCAGTACTTC.